This TCR beta chain was found in a study of T cells after somatic rescue of genetic block. V gave up 0 bases and J gave up 5 bases; unmatched junction bases: 3. The germline V gene encodes CDR1 SGDLS and CDR2 YYNGEE. The CDR3 is 15 residues long. TCRdb's copy holds only in-frame clones and misses some; the assay was immunoSEQ multiplex PCR. The sample records around 14,000 clones, approximately 75% being singletons. The source is a man between 18 and 29 years old. The specimen was peripheral blood mononuclear cells (PBMCs). The V call is TRBV9, the J call TRBJ2-5; 11 nucleotides match TRBD2. The CDR3 nucleotides read TGTGCCAGCAGCGTAGAACTAGCGGGAGAGGAGACCCAGTACTTC. Protein sequence: CASSVELAGEETQYF.